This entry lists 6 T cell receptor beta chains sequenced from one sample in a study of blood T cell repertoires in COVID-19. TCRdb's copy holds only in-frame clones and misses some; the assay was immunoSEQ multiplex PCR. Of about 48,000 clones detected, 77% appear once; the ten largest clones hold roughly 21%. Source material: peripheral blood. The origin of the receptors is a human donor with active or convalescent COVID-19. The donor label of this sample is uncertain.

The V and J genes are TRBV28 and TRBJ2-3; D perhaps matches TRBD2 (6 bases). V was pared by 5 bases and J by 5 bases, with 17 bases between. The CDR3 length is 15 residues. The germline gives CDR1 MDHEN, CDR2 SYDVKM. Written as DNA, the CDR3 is TGTGCCAGCAGTAATACCGGGACTGAAAGAGATACGCAGTATTTT. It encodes CASSNTGTERDTQYF.

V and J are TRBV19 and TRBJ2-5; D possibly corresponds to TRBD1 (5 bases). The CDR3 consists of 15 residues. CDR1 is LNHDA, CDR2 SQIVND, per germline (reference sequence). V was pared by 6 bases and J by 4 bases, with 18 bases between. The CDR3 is CASRETGPSLETQYF. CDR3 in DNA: TGTGCCAGTAGGGAAACAGGACCTTCCCTAGAGACCCAGTACTTC.

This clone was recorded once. The CDR3 DNA reads TGTGCCACCAGTGATTCCTCGGGGGGCCGTTATGGCTACACCTTC. It translates to CATSDSSGGRYGYTF. V is TRBV24-1 and J is TRBJ1-2, with D tentatively TRBD1 (6 bases). From germline, CDR1 is KGHDR and CDR2 SFDVKD. The CDR3 loop spans 15 amino acids. Between the trimmed V and J ends, which lost 2 bases and 5 bases, there was a span of 14 bases.

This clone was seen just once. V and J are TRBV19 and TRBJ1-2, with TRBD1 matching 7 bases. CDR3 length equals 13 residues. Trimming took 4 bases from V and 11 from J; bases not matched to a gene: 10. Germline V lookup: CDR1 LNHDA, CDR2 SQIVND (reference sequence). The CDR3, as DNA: TGTGCCAGTAGTACCTCCGACAGGGCTCTTTACACCTTC. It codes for CASSTSDRALYTF.

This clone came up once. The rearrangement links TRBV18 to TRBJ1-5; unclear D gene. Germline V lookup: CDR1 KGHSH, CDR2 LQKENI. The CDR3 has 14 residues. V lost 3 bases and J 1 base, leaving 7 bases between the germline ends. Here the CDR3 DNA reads TGTGCCAGCTCACCTGGGCAGAGCAATCAGCCCCAGCATTTT. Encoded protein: CASSPGQSNQPQHF.

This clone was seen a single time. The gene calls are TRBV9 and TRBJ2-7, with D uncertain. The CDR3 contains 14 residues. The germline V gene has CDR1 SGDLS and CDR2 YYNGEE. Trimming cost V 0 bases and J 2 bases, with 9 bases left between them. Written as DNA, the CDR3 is TGTGCCAGCAGCGTAGGGGTAGCTACCTACGAGCAGTACTTC. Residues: CASSVGVATYEQYF.